A single sample is the source of the 2 T cell receptor beta chains below, sequenced in a study of T cell repertoires in cytomegalovirus infection. Via MiXCR, TCRdb re-called the reads, giving one row per CDR3 protein. Here the sample spans fewer than 300,000 distinct CDR3 sequences, about 26% being singletons. What was sequenced was PBMCs. The receptors were gathered from a human donor in good health (CMV status not recorded). Some clones in this sample may be carry-over from other donors' samples.

The genes are TRBV29-1 and TRBJ2-2; D is perhaps TRBD2 (6 bases). The V and J ends lost 5 bases and 5 bases respectively, with 12 bases between them. Looked up from germline, CDR1 is SQVTM and CDR2 is ANQGSEA. CDR3 length: 13 amino acids. CDR3 DNA: TGCAGCGTTAAAGGGGCGGGGACCGGGGAGCTGTTTTTT. It specifies CSVKGAGTGELFF.

This chain connects TRBV2 to TRBJ1-2; D is unclear. The CDR3 contains 13 residues. Germline values: CDR1 SNHLY, CDR2 FYNNEI. Trimming removed 6 bases from V and 0 bases from J, with 8 bases in between. In DNA, the CDR3 is TGTGCCAGCAGGGCCGACACTAACTATGGCTACACCTTC. Amino acids: CASRADTNYGYTF.